Presented here are 5 T cell receptor beta chains from one specimen sequenced in a study of blood T cell repertoires in COVID-19. Method: immunoSEQ multiplex PCR; TCRdb's copy keeps in-frame clones and lacks some. The sample lists approximately 130,000 clones; more than 70% were seen once. The material sequenced was peripheral blood. Every receptor here comes from a human donor in a cohort sampled during active COVID-19.

This sequence joins TRBV10-3 and TRBJ1-1, with D tentatively TRBD1 (6 bases). The CDR3 length is 14 residues. Germline CDR1 ENHRY, CDR2 SYGVKD. Trimming pared 5 bases from V and 6 bases from J, leaving 16 bases between. Here the CDR3 DNA reads TGTGCCATCAGTACACTCCTGGGGGCGGCTGAAGCTTTCTTT. Its protein is CAISTLLGAAEAFF.

The V call is TRBV18, the J call TRBJ1-5; D possibly corresponds to TRBD1 (5 bases). Germline V gives CDR1 KGHSH, CDR2 LQKENI. Between the trimmed V and J ends, which lost 3 bases and 2 bases, there was a span of 8 bases. The CDR3 extends over 14 amino acids. CDR3 in amino acids: CASSPDSGNQPQHF. In DNA form, the CDR3 reads TGTGCCAGCTCACCTGACAGCGGCAATCAGCCCCAGCATTTT.

This sequence joins TRBV19 and TRBJ2-2, with 9 nucleotides matching TRBD2. This CDR3 has 17 residues. Germline V CDR1 and CDR2: LNHDA, SQIVND (reference sequence). The junction had 8 bases not matched to a gene; V was cut back by 3 bases and J by 3 bases. CDR3 residues: CASSMATSGFYTGELFF. CDR3 bases: TGTGCCAGTAGTATGGCCACTAGCGGGTTTTACACCGGGGAGCTGTTTTTT.

The chain recombines TRBV5-1 with TRBJ1-2; perhaps TRBD1 as D (5 bases). The CDR3 length is 15 residues. The germline CDR1 and CDR2 sequences are SGHRS and YFSETQ. Trimming shortened V by 3 bases and J by 4 bases, and 16 bases separated the two germline ends. The DNA for the CDR3 is TGCGCCAGCAGCTCCTCCCTCGGGGGGACCTATGGCTACACCTTC. Its protein product is CASSSSLGGTYGYTF. The entire variable domain, with the rest obtained from reference TRBV5-1 and TRBJ1-2, is as follows: KAGVTQTPRYLIKTRGQQVTLSCSPISGHRSVSWYQQTPGQGLQFLFEYFSETQRNKGNFPGRFSGRQFSNSRSEMNVSTLELGDSALYLCASSSSLGGTYGYTFGSGTRLTVV.

This clone was counted many times. This chain uses TRBV9 with TRBJ1-3, with D possibly TRBD1 on 5 matching bases. V was cut by 3 bases and J by 2 bases, with 15 bases left in between. Germline V gene lookup returns CDR1 SGDLS and CDR2 YYNGEE. The CDR3 runs to 16 residues. Here the CDR3 reads CASSADPRGAGNTIYF. DNA for the CDR3: TGTGCCAGCAGCGCCGACCCCCGGGGGGCTGGAAACACCATATATTTT.